This T cell receptor beta chain was retrieved from a study of blood T cell repertoires in COVID-19 (dated by TCRdb to about 2020). As for the study more broadly: The collaborator samples originated in the United States, Italy and Spain and spanned the acute and convalescent phases of COVID-19. A freely available public database, intended as a resource for researchers studying the immune response to SARS-CoV-2, is where the repertoires were released. Where HLA class I and class II types were available, the types were taken from metadata supplied by the sample provider, not from assay-based typing. Deeply sampled blood TCRbeta repertoires from subjects exposed to, actively infected with, or recovered from COVID-19 were included in the dataset. The prospective study material was composed of cDNA or gDNA derived from T cells, B-cell-depleted T cells, or PBMCs. Nearly every sample came with metadata listing a de-identified subject ID, COVID-19 status, age in years and sex. The samples were drawn from two sources: the first 160 participants of the ongoing ImmuneRACE study, and 1,000 to 1,500 subjects contributed by 6 global collaborators.

Another Seattle source contributed samples from volunteer blood donors who had recovered from COVID-19. Collaborating institutions collected whole blood in K2EDTA tubes following their own protocols. For TCRbeta analysis, collaborator samples were shipped as frozen whole blood, as isolated PBMCs, or as DNA extracted from either sample type. Remarks on this clone: The antigen it recognizes is unknown. Qualities for individual bases were not recorded, and no much larger clone is one base off.

Paper-wide results and their limitations: The quantity of clinical and demographic metadata differed by source and by participant and was supplied without curation.

From cysteine to phenylalanine, the CDR3 is 15 amino acids long. Left in the record is the CDR3 DNA by itself, 45 bases read in frame from the first base. CDR1 SGHTA and CDR2 FQGTGA were looked up in the germline V gene. Trimmed from V: 2 bases; trimmed from J: 4 bases; junction bases lacking a gene match: 6. TCRbeta CDR3 regions were amplified from genomic DNA by means of the immunoSEQ Assay, a bias-controlled multiplex PCR. In the authors' own workflow: The number of nucleated cells in each sample was estimated from the amplification of reference gene primers within the assay. To quantify the absolute abundance of each unique TCRbeta CDR3 rearrangement, sequence reads were collapsed and filtered. Productive Simpson clonality was computed per sample as the square root of Simpson's diversity index over productive rearrangements. TCRdb provides this immuneACCESS table in a form limited to in-frame rearrangements. Some clones are lacking; in checked studies, under half of them reflect an unresolved V gene, and why the rest are absent is not known. For V, J and clone size, that table is used; D and trimming come from the DNA. In this sample the table shows a few hundred thousand clones, less than 90% of which occur a single time. Roughly 4% of the sample is in the top ten clones.

This TCR was sampled from a man aged 60-69 years who had recovered from COVID-19. Input material: peripheral blood. Recombination connected TRBV7-3 to TRBJ2-3, with 7 bases in between that match TRBD2. This receptor has the CDR3 CASSLLGGYADTQYF. Read as DNA, the sequence is TGTGCCAGCAGCTTATTGGGGGGGTATGCAGATACGCAGTATTTT.